Included here is one TCR beta chain sequence, with context. The CDR3 runs to 15 residues. V lost 5 bases to trimming and J lost 1 base, with 14 bases between them. Germline V CDR1 and CDR2: SEHNR, FQNEAQ (reference sequence). The PCR employed 60 Vbeta primers together with 13 Jbeta primers. The method was immunoSEQ multiplex PCR; TCRdb's version includes in-frame clones alone and lacks a portion of them. The sample contains roughly 130,000 clones, around 84% of which appear only once. The record originates from a study of cytomegalovirus exposure and HLA in healthy donors. Material for sequencing was PBMCs. The TCR originated in a man aged 50 to 59 in good health and CMV-seronegative. This chain links TRBV7-9 with TRBJ1-1, with D tentatively TRBD1 (5 bases). The chain's CDR3 is CASSRITGQNTEAFF. The CDR3 DNA reads TGTGCCAGCAGCCGCATAACCGGACAGAACACTGAAGCTTTCTTT.